These T cell receptor beta chains were read from a single sample in a study of CD8 T cells in ankylosing spondylitis. MiXCR was run by TCRdb on the 5' RACE reads, yielding one entry per CDR3 protein. The sample includes 90,000 to 120,000 distinct CDR3 sequences, more than 20% of them seen just once. The sequenced sample consisted of synovial fluid, either unsorted or a sorted T cell fraction (not recorded which). These receptors originate from a male donor with ankylosing spondylitis. The CDR3 runs from the conserved cysteine through the conserved F or W. The D gene is left open where the match is weak. The size of a clone is reported for some rows only, either as once, few or many, or as a class for expanded clones.

abundance: NA
d_gene: TRBD2
len: 15
v_gene: TRBV3-1
j_gene: TRBJ2-7
CDR3nt: TGTGCCAGCAGCCCTGGGACTAGCGGCCCCTACGAGCAGTACTTC
CDR3aa: CASSPGTSGPYEQYF

abundance: NA
d_gene: NA
len: 14
v_gene: TRBV11-2
j_gene: TRBJ2-1
CDR3nt: TGTGCCAGCAGCGGTTGGGTCCGGGGGAATGAGCAGTTCTTC
CDR3aa: CASSGWVRGNEQFF

abundance: few
d_gene: TRBD2
len: 14
v_gene: TRBV20-1
j_gene: TRBJ2-1
CDR3nt: TGCAGTGCGACGGGGACTAGCGGCAACAATGAGCAGTTCTTC
CDR3aa: CSATGTSGNNEQFF

abundance: NA
d_gene: NA
len: 12
v_gene: TRBV5-5
j_gene: TRBJ2-7
CDR3nt: TGTGCCAGCAGCTTGACGACCTACGAGCAGTACTTC
CDR3aa: CASSLTTYEQYF

abundance: NA
d_gene: TRBD1
len: 18
v_gene: TRBV3-1
j_gene: TRBJ1-3
CDR3nt: TGTGCCAGCAGCCAGGAGCGGGGACAGGGGGCGCGTGGAAACACCATATATTTT
CDR3aa: CASSQERGQGARGNTIYF

abundance: many
d_gene: NA
len: 15
v_gene: TRBV9
j_gene: TRBJ2-1
CDR3nt: TGTGCCAGCAGCGTTAGTGAGGCCTCCTACAATGAGCAGTTCTTC
CDR3aa: CASSVSEASYNEQFF

abundance: NA
d_gene: TRBD2
len: 13
v_gene: TRBV20-1
j_gene: TRBJ2-3
CDR3nt: TGCAGTGCTCGGACTAGCGGGAGAGATACGCAGTATTTT
CDR3aa: CSARTSGRDTQYF

abundance: few
d_gene: TRBD1
len: 14
v_gene: TRBV13
j_gene: TRBJ2-1
CDR3nt: TGTGCCAGCAGCTCGACAGCAGACAGGGATGAGCAGTTCTTC
CDR3aa: CASSSTADRDEQFF

abundance: NA
d_gene: TRBD2
len: 16
v_gene: TRBV5-1
j_gene: TRBJ2-3
CDR3nt: TGCGCCAGCAGTGTACTGACTAGCGGGAGTTCCGATACGCAGTATTTT
CDR3aa: CASSVLTSGSSDTQYF

abundance: few
d_gene: NA
len: 13
v_gene: TRBV2
j_gene: TRBJ1-1
CDR3nt: TGTGCCAGCAGATGGGACCTGAACACTGAAGCTTTCTTT
CDR3aa: CASRWDLNTEAFF

abundance: NA
d_gene: TRBD1
len: 14
v_gene: TRBV7-8
j_gene: TRBJ1-3
CDR3nt: TGTGCCAGCAGCTCTGGACAGGGCAGAAACACCATATATTTT
CDR3aa: CASSSGQGRNTIYF

abundance: NA
d_gene: NA
len: 14
v_gene: TRBV15
j_gene: TRBJ2-2
CDR3nt: TGTGCCACCAGCGGGGGGACAGACACCGGGGAGCTGTTTTTT
CDR3aa: CATSGGTDTGELFF

abundance: many
d_gene: NA
len: 13
v_gene: TRBV5-6
j_gene: TRBJ2-7
CDR3nt: TGTGCCAGCAGCTTGACTCACTACTACGAGCAGTACTTC
CDR3aa: CASSLTHYYEQYF

abundance: NA
d_gene: NA
len: 15
v_gene: TRBV24-1
j_gene: TRBJ2-3
CDR3nt: TGTGCCACCAGTGATTATAGCGGACACACAGATACGCAGTATTTT
CDR3aa: CATSDYSGHTDTQYF

abundance: few
d_gene: TRBD1
len: 15
v_gene: TRBV11-2
j_gene: TRBJ2-5
CDR3nt: TGTGCCAGCAGCCCATCGACAGGGCCCCAAGAGACCCAGTACTTC
CDR3aa: CASSPSTGPQETQYF

abundance: NA
d_gene: NA
len: 14
v_gene: TRBV3-1
j_gene: TRBJ2-2
CDR3nt: TGTGCCAGCAGCCAGCGGGTGAACACCGGGGAGCTGTTTTTT
CDR3aa: CASSQRVNTGELFF

abundance: NA
d_gene: NA
len: 15
v_gene: TRBV5-1
j_gene: TRBJ2-1
CDR3nt: TGCGCCAGCAGCTTGGGACTAGGGGACTACAATGAGCAGTTCTTC
CDR3aa: CASSLGLGDYNEQFF

abundance: NA
d_gene: TRBD1
len: 16
v_gene: TRBV19
j_gene: TRBJ1-5
CDR3nt: TGTGCCAGTAGTATAGGGGCAGGGGGAGGCAATCAGCCCCAGCATTTT
CDR3aa: CASSIGAGGGNQPQHF

abundance: many
d_gene: NA
len: 16
v_gene: TRBV5-6
j_gene: TRBJ2-1
CDR3nt: TGTGCCAGCAGCTTATTCGACAGCCGTCGCTACAATGAGCAGTTCTTC
CDR3aa: CASSLFDSRRYNEQFF

abundance: few
d_gene: NA
len: 14
v_gene: TRBV5-1
j_gene: TRBJ2-7
CDR3nt: TGCGCCAGCAGCTTGGTTTCAGGGAACAACGAGCAGTACTTC
CDR3aa: CASSLVSGNNEQYF

abundance: NA
d_gene: NA
len: 14
v_gene: TRBV7-9
j_gene: TRBJ1-3
CDR3nt: TGTGCCAGCAGCTTACATGGGGCTGGAAACACCATATATTTT
CDR3aa: CASSLHGAGNTIYF

abundance: few
d_gene: NA
len: 16
v_gene: TRBV27
j_gene: TRBJ1-6
CDR3nt: TGTGCCAGCAGTTTATCACCGGGGTCCTATAATTCACCCCTCCACTTT
CDR3aa: CASSLSPGSYNSPLHF

abundance: NA
d_gene: NA
len: 16
v_gene: TRBV3-1
j_gene: TRBJ2-7
CDR3nt: TGTGCCAGCAGCCAAGATCCCACAGGGCGATCCTACGAGCAGTACTTC
CDR3aa: CASSQDPTGRSYEQYF

abundance: NA
d_gene: TRBD2
len: 15
v_gene: TRBV7-9
j_gene: TRBJ2-5
CDR3nt: TGTGCCAGCAGCTCCGGGACTACCTTCCAAGAGACCCAGTACTTC
CDR3aa: CASSSGTTFQETQYF

abundance: few
d_gene: NA
len: 14
v_gene: TRBV20-1
j_gene: TRBJ1-2
CDR3nt: TGCAGTGCTAGGGCAATACAGGGTCTTTATGGCTACACCTTC
CDR3aa: CSARAIQGLYGYTF

abundance: few
d_gene: NA
len: 13
v_gene: TRBV29-1
j_gene: TRBJ2-6
CDR3nt: TGCAGCGTTGAAGAGTCCGGGGCCAACGTCCTGACTTTC
CDR3aa: CSVEESGANVLTF

abundance: medium-sized
d_gene: NA
len: 13
v_gene: TRBV7-6
j_gene: TRBJ1-3
CDR3nt: TGTGCCAGCAGCCTCGGGGATGGAAACACCATATATTTT
CDR3aa: CASSLGDGNTIYF

abundance: NA
d_gene: TRBD1
len: 18
v_gene: TRBV24-1
j_gene: TRBJ2-2
CDR3nt: TGTGCCACCAGTGACCCTCGGACAGGGTCCGAGGTCACCGGGGAGCTGTTTTTT
CDR3aa: CATSDPRTGSEVTGELFF

abundance: few
d_gene: TRBD1
len: 15
v_gene: TRBV19
j_gene: TRBJ2-5
CDR3nt: TGTGCCAGTAGTAACGACAGGGGGCGAGTAGAGACCCAGTACTTC
CDR3aa: CASSNDRGRVETQYF